These 8 T cell receptor beta chains were all obtained from the same sample, sequenced in a study of T cell changes during pregnancy in multiple sclerosis. Only in-frame clones appear in the TCRdb table, and some are missing; sequencing was by immunoSEQ multiplex PCR. This sample has roughly 29,000 clones, with about nine tenths found just once. Here the sequenced sample was CD8+ T cells from peripheral blood mononuclear cells, taken after pregnancy. Every receptor here comes from a female donor with multiple sclerosis, enrolled in a pregnancy study.

In this sample, this clone turned up once. CDR3 residues: CASSPARSGTYEQYF. For the CDR3, the DNA is TGCGCCAGCAGCCCAGCCAGGAGCGGCACCTACGAGCAGTACTTC. The chain recombines TRBV4-3 with TRBJ2-7, with a weak D call TRBD2 (5 bases). V shed 4 bases and J shed 2 bases, with 15 bases lying between them. CDR1 is LGHNA and CDR2 is YSLEER in the germline V gene. This CDR3 region has 15 residues.

V and J are TRBV4-1 and TRBJ1-1; no clear D. The length of the CDR3 is 15 residues. Trimming took 0 bases from V and 0 from J, leaving 8 bases between them. Germline V gives CDR1 MGHRA, CDR2 YSYEKL. CDR3 bases: TGCGCCAGCAGCCAAGAATCAGGCGTGAACACTGAAGCTTTCTTT. Translation: CASSQESGVNTEAFF.

This chain links TRBV2 with TRBJ1-2; D remains unclear. Trimming cost V 7 bases and J 3 bases, with 9 bases left between them. Germline CDR1 and CDR2: SNHLY and FYNNEI. This CDR3 spans 12 amino acids. CDR3 region: CASKVRDYGYTF. The CDR3 nucleotides read TGTGCCAGCAAAGTCCGGGACTATGGCTACACCTTC.

The sample holds one count of this clone. The chain uses TRBV28 and TRBJ2-7; a possible D gene is TRBD2 (5 bases). CDR1 MDHEN and CDR2 SYDVKM come from the germline V gene. The ends were cut back, 5 bases at V and 3 bases at J, with 17 bases in the middle. The CDR3 loop spans 15 amino acids. The CDR3 region is CASSLLLRGSYEQYF. CDR3 coding DNA: TGTGCCAGCAGTCTTTTGCTTAGAGGGAGCTACGAGCAGTACTTC.

The chain is built from TRBV29-1 and TRBJ1-2; TRBD1 is a possible D gene (5 bases). The germline CDR1 and CDR2 sequences are SQVTM and ANQGSEA. This CDR3 is 11 amino acids long. The V end lost 7 bases, the J end lost 4 bases, and 10 bases lay between the germline ends. In DNA form, the CDR3 reads TGCAGCGACGGGGGAATCTATGGCTACACCTTC. This sequence encodes CSDGGIYGYTF.

The CDR3 reads CASSLAPRDFGKTQYF. CDR3 coding DNA: TGTGCCAGCAGCTTAGCCCCCCGGGACTTTGGAAAGACCCAGTACTTC. The chain combines TRBV11-2 with TRBJ2-5, with a possible D match to TRBD2 (6 bases). Germline values: CDR1 SGHAT, CDR2 FQNNGV. This CDR3 region has 16 residues. The V end was cut by 1 base, the J end by 6 bases, with 18 bases between. Full variable domain (remainder filled in from reference TRBV11-2 and TRBJ2-5): EAGVAQSPRYKIIEKRQSVAFWCNPISGHATLYWYQQILGQGPKLLIQFQNNGVVDDSQLPKDRFSAERLKGVDSTLKIQPAKLEDSAVYLCASSLAPRDFGKTQYFGPGTRLLVL.

The genes are TRBV7-9 and TRBJ1-1, with D hard to call. This CDR3 is built from 15 residues. CDR1 SEHNR and CDR2 FQNEAQ come from the germline V gene (reference sequence). Deletions cut 5 bases from V and 7 bases from J, with 20 bases between. CDR3 amino acids: CASSPRVLDHLEAFF. The CDR3 nucleotides read TGTGCCAGCAGCCCCCGGGTCCTCGATCATCTTGAAGCTTTCTTT.

This chain links TRBV4-1 with TRBJ2-6; D not resolved. CDR3 length: 16 amino acids. V lost 0 bases and J 0 bases, leaving 6 bases between the germline ends. Germline-derived CDR1 and CDR2 are MGHRA and YSYEKL. The CDR3 sequence is CASSQDEASGANVLTF. CDR3 in DNA: TGCGCCAGCAGCCAAGATGAGGCCTCTGGGGCCAACGTCCTGACTTTC.